The TCR beta chain described here comes from a study of PD-1 blockade in classical Hodgkin lymphoma. Study context: Intravenous delivery of nivolumab at 3 mg/kg to patients occurred every 2 weeks.

Every single patient, without exception, relapsed after autologous stem cell transplantation, and brentuximab vedotin exposure varied. Method: immunoSEQ multiplex PCR; TCRdb's copy keeps in-frame clones and lacks some. The sample lists about 54,000 clones; under 95% were seen once. V was cut by 10 bases and J by 7 bases, with 10 bases left in between. This CDR3 region has 10 residues. Germline CDR1 is SNHLY and CDR2 is FYNNEI. The chain has TRBV2 and TRBJ1-1; tentatively, D is TRBD1 (5 bases). The starting material was peripheral blood mononuclear cells (PBMCs), obtained before the second cycle of nivolumab. This TCR was recovered from a human donor with classical Hodgkin lymphoma. The CDR3, as DNA: TGTGCCACCCCAAGGGGTGAAGCTTTCTTT. Translating it yields CATPRGEAFF.